These 23 T cell receptor beta chains were sequenced from one sample in a study of T-cell reconstitution after alpha-beta-depleted transplantation in children. Unique molecular identifiers were incorporated during preparation of the TCRbeta library. From the PCR reads, TCRdb called clonotypes with MiXCR, one entry per CDR3 protein. The data contain 200,000 or so distinct CDR3 sequences, roughly 6.3% of them singletons. The sample was PBMCs, taken before TCRalphabeta/CD19-depleted stem cell transplant. These receptors came from a girl less than two years old with combined immunodeficiency, due to receive a stem cell transplant.

Many counts were recorded for this clonotype. The gene calls are TRBV20-1 and TRBJ2-1; tentative D call: TRBD2 (6 bases). Germline lookup yields CDR1 DFQATT and CDR2 SNEGSKA (reference sequence). The CDR3 extends over 15 amino acids. The V and J ends lost 5 bases and 0 bases respectively, with 14 bases between them. CDR3 in DNA: TGCAGTGCTTCTGGGACTTTGAGCTCCTACAATGAGCAGTTCTTC. Its protein product is CSASGTLSSYNEQFF.

There are many counts of this clonotype. This chain uses TRBV21-1 with TRBJ2-1; TRBD2, the table's D call, lacks a check against the DNA. TRBV21-1 is annotated as a pseudogene. The CDR3 covers 17 residues. CDR3 nucleotides: TGTGCCAGCAGCAAATTACCGCCGGCTAGCACTCCCAATGAGCAGTTCTTC. Protein sequence: CASSKLPPASTPNEQFF.

This clonotype was seen repeatedly, ten times or more. The DNA for the CDR3 is TGTGCCAGCAGCCAAGATTGGAGTGAGCCTGGGAGCTCTGGAAACACCATATATTTT. It specifies CASSQDWSEPGSSGNTIYF. The chain couples TRBV4-2 to TRBJ1-3, with D unclear. Germline-derived CDR1 and CDR2 are LGHNA and YNFKEQ. The CDR3 runs to 19 residues. The V gene lost 0 bases and the J gene lost 0 bases, with 18 bases spanning the gap.

With regard to this clonotype: This sequence may be a read error, since a much larger clone differs from it by one base. The chain uses TRBV4-1 and TRBJ2-7, with 8 bases lining up with TRBD1. The CDR3 covers 16 residues. Germline V gene data show CDR1 as MGHRA and CDR2 as YSYEKL. CDR3 region: CTSSQDPGTGGYEQYF. The CDR3 bases are TGCACCAGCAGCCAAGATCCAGGGACAGGAGGCTACGAGCAGTACTTC.

The sample holds many counts of this clonotype. The chain employs TRBV14 and TRBJ2-3; TRBD2 matches at 10 bases. The CDR3 is made up of 15 amino acids. CDR1 SGHDN and CDR2 FVKESK come from the germline V gene. V gave up 2 bases and J gave up 5 bases; unmatched junction bases: 4. The CDR3 DNA sequence: TGTGCCAGCAGCCAAACTAGCGGGGCGGTAGATACGCAGTATTTT. Translating gives CASSQTSGAVDTQYF. Using reference TRBV14 and TRBJ2-3 for the parts outside the CDR3, the full variable domain is EAGVTQFPSHSVIEKGQTVTLRCDPISGHDNLYWYRRVMGKEIKFLLHFVKESKQDESGMPNNRFLAERTGGTYSTLKVQPAELEDSGVYFCASSQTSGAVDTQYFGPGTRLTVL.

This clonotype was recorded at least ten times. The chain couples TRBV2 to TRBJ2-7, with D uncertain. In germline, CDR1 is SNHLY, CDR2 FYNNEI. The germline V and J ends were trimmed by 7 bases and 6 bases, with 10 bases remaining between them. The CDR3 length is 11 residues. CDR3 coding DNA: TGTGCCAGCATGATAGGTCCCGAGCAGTACTTC. It codes for CASMIGPEQYF.

This clonotype was seen repeatedly, ten times or more. V and J are TRBV12-3 or TRBV12-4 and TRBJ2-3; TRBD1 or TRBD2 may be the D gene (5 bases each). The CDR3 spans 11 residues. With 3 bases removed from V and 8 bases from J, the gap between germline ends came to 6 bases. DNA of the CDR3: TGTGCCAGCAGTTTTGGGGGTACGCAGTATTTT. Translation gives CASSFGGTQYF.

In its sample, this clonotype was seen many times. The DNA of the CDR3 is TGTGCCACCAAGTGGATACGCGAGCAGTACTTC. Translation gives CATKWIREQYF. The rearrangement joins TRBV25-1 to TRBJ2-7; D remains unclear. The V end lost 10 bases, the J end lost 6 bases, and 13 bases lay between the germline ends. The CDR3 has 11 amino acids. CDR1 is MGHDK, CDR2 SYGVNS, per germline.

The sample holds a few counts of this clonotype. The chain combines TRBV7-6 with TRBJ1-5, with 9 bases that match TRBD1. Per germline, CDR1 SGHVS and CDR2 FNYEAQ. There are 18 residues in the CDR3. Trimming removed 2 bases from V and 4 bases from J; junction bases left unmatched: 12. The CDR3 sequence is CASSLLPPQTGGNQPQHF. The CDR3 DNA reads as TGTGCCAGCAGCTTATTGCCACCTCAGACAGGGGGGAATCAGCCCCAGCATTTT.

Comment on this clonotype: The CDR3 end shows no conserved phenylalanine or tryptophan, and so a read error is likely. The V and J genes are TRBV11-1 and TRBJ1-1; D is perhaps TRBD1 (6 bases). V was shortened by 5 bases and J by 0 bases, with 22 bases between the two germline ends. Germline V gene data show CDR1 as SGHAT and CDR2 as FQDESV (reference sequence). The CDR3 covers 18 residues. The CDR3 region has the DNA TGTGCCAGCAGCCCAACGGACCTAACAGGGAGCATGAACACTGAAGCTTTCTGT. This translates into CASSPTDLTGSMNTEAFC.

V usage is TRBV20-1 and J usage is TRBJ2-1; 10 nucleotides align to TRBD2. Germline V CDR1 and CDR2: DFQATT, SNEGSKA (reference sequence). CDR3 length: 16 residues. V trimming: 6 bases; J trimming: 1 base; junction bases outside the gene matches: 9. In DNA, the CDR3 is TGCAGTGCAGAGGGCGAGCGGGAGGGTTCCTACAATGAGCAGTTCTTC. This translates into CSAEGEREGSYNEQFF.

Many counts were recorded for this clonotype. Mismatch with germline at one junction end may stem from a read error. This chain joins TRBV5-6 and TRBJ2-7; D may be TRBD2 (5 bases). The CDR3 is 15 residues long. Germline V gene lookup returns CDR1 SGHDT and CDR2 YYEEEE. The CDR3 DNA reads as TGTGCCAGCAGTTTGGGCTTCTTGATCCGGGGCGAGCAGTACTTC. It specifies CASSLGFLIRGEQYF.

In this sample, this clonotype turned up a few times. The chain carries TRBV12-3 or TRBV12-4 and TRBJ1-5, with 7 bases aligning to TRBD1. CDR3 size: 15 residues. Trimming cost V 6 bases and J 4 bases; bases outside gene matches: 9. In nucleotides, the CDR3 is TGTGCCAGCAGCCCCCGGACAGGCAGGAATCAGCCCCAGCATTTT. Its protein product is CASSPRTGRNQPQHF.

At least ten counts were recorded for this clonotype. The chain recombines TRBV12-3 or TRBV12-4 with TRBJ2-1, with D perhaps being TRBD1 or TRBD2 (5 bases each). The CDR3 spans 20 residues. V was clipped by 3 bases and J by 0 bases, with 24 bases between them. The CDR3 protein is CASSFLNRDDQKSSYNEQFF. The CDR3 DNA sequence: TGTGCCAGCAGTTTTCTGAATCGGGACGACCAAAAGAGCTCCTACAATGAGCAGTTCTTC.

This clonotype was counted ten times or more. V and J are TRBV6-5 and TRBJ2-3, with D tentatively TRBD2 (6 bases). There are 11 residues in the CDR3. The V end lost 8 bases, the J end lost 6 bases, and 9 bases lay between the germline ends. Germline V gene data show CDR1 as MNHEY and CDR2 as SVGAGI. CDR3 amino acids: CASRREDTQYF. CDR3 DNA: TGTGCCAGCCGCCGGGAGGATACGCAGTATTTT.

The chain combines TRBV29-1 with TRBJ2-1; TRBD1 matches 11 bases. Germline V gene data show CDR1 as SQVTM and CDR2 as ANQGSEA. Unmatched junction bases numbered 8, after V lost 6 bases and J lost 7 bases. CDR3 length equals 14 residues. This CDR3 is CSVAGTGGGNEQFF. In DNA form, the CDR3 reads TGCAGCGTCGCCGGGACAGGGGGGGGAAATGAGCAGTTCTTC.

This clonotype was counted at least ten times. The rearrangement links TRBV7-9 to TRBJ1-1; D perhaps matches TRBD1 (5 bases). Trimming took 3 bases from V and 7 from J, leaving 12 bases between them. This CDR3 region has 13 residues. Germline V gene sequence: CDR1 SEHNR, CDR2 FQNEAQ (reference sequence). The CDR3 loop reads CASSLVTGLEAFF. CDR3 in DNA: TGTGCCAGCAGCTTGGTTACGGGGCTTGAAGCTTTCTTT.

This clonotype was counted at least ten times. The V gene is TRBV28, the J gene TRBJ2-7; 9 bases agree with TRBD2. V lost 3 bases and J lost 6; bases outside the gene matches: 6. The CDR3 contains 14 residues. Germline assignment: CDR1 MDHEN and CDR2 SYDVKM. CDR3 DNA: TGTGCCAGCAGTTTTTGGCGGGAGGGCCTCGAGCAGTACTTC. This translates into CASSFWREGLEQYF.

This clonotype appeared many times. The V and J genes are TRBV24-1 and TRBJ2-1; possible D gene TRBD2, 5 bases. Trimming left V 4 bases short and J 6 bases short, with 18 bases between. CDR1 KGHDR and CDR2 SFDVKD come from the germline V gene. This CDR3 has 16 amino acids. CDR3 residues: CATSETTIRKPNEQFF. The CDR3 DNA is TGTGCCACCAGTGAGACGACTATCCGAAAACCCAATGAGCAGTTCTTC.

This clonotype has at least ten counts. The chain is built from TRBV7-3 and TRBJ2-3; D gene unclear. The V end lost 5 bases, the J end lost 6 bases, and 12 bases lay between the germline ends. This CDR3 is built from 13 residues. Germline-derived CDR1 and CDR2 are SGHTA and FQGTGA. CDR3 sequence (DNA): TGTGCCAGCAGCACCCGGGCCAGCGATACGCAGTATTTT. This codes for CASSTRASDTQYF.

Turning to this clonotype: This may be a read error: a much more frequent sequence differs by one nucleotide. The chain combines TRBV20-1 with TRBJ2-5, with D possibly TRBD1 on 5 matching bases. The V end lost 7 bases, the J end lost 5 bases, and 17 bases lay between the germline ends. Germline lookup yields CDR1 DFQATT and CDR2 SNEGSKA (reference sequence). This CDR3 has 13 residues. The CDR3 loop reads CSVPTRGDETQYF. In nucleotides, the CDR3 is TGCAGTGTCCCGACAAGGGGCGACGAGACCCAGTACTTC.

This clonotype was recorded at least ten times. The rearrangement uses TRBV2 and TRBJ2-2; D may match TRBD1 or TRBD2 (5 bases each). Germline CDR1 is SNHLY and CDR2 is FYNNEI. V shed 0 bases and J shed 0 bases, with 17 bases lying between them. The CDR3 has 19 amino acids. CDR3 DNA: TGTGCCAGCAGTGAAGCGCTGGGGGTCTGGGGGACGAACACCGGGGAGCTGTTTTTT. Translation gives CASSEALGVWGTNTGELFF.

This clonotype was observed at least ten times. V and J are TRBV24-1 and TRBJ2-1; TRBD1 or TRBD2 may be the D gene (6 bases each). From germline, CDR1 is KGHDR and CDR2 SFDVKD. V shed 0 bases and J shed 6 bases, with 11 bases lying between them. This CDR3 spans 15 amino acids. CDR3 amino acids: CATSDLTGAGNEQFF. The DNA for the CDR3 is TGTGCCACCAGTGATTTGACGGGGGCTGGCAATGAGCAGTTCTTC.